This TCR beta chain appears in the sequencing data of a study of blood T cell repertoires in COVID-19. For the study at large: COVID-19 samples, acute and convalescent, were from the United States, Italy and Spain. The analysed material was cDNA or gDNA that came from T cells, B-cell-depleted T cells, or PBMCs.

Per the original data handling: Amplification of reference gene primers was used by the study to estimate nucleated cell counts. The assay was immunoSEQ multiplex PCR, and TCRdb's table has in-frame clones only and misses some. V and J calls and clone size are as listed in that table; D and trimming were resolved from the DNA. The table lists 50,000 to 60,000 clones, about 83% of them singletons. Trimming took 4 bases from V and 6 from J; bases not matched to a gene: 9. CDR1 and CDR2 from the germline V gene are LNHDA and SQIVND (reference sequence). There are 15 residues in the CDR3. The rearrangement uses TRBV19 and TRBJ2-7; TRBD1 aligns across 10 bases. The receptor was isolated from a man aged 35-49 years with acute or convalescent COVID-19. Sequenced: peripheral blood. The CDR3 DNA sequence: TGTGCCAGTAGTACCGAGACAGGGGGCATGAGCGAGCAGTACTTC. It encodes CASSTETGGMSEQYF.